The T cell receptor (beta chain) under discussion was sequenced for a study of control samples from healthy donors and cancer patients. Method: immunoSEQ multiplex PCR; TCRdb's copy keeps in-frame clones and lacks some. Altogether 60,000 to 75,000 clones are present, approximately 85% being singletons, with the ten largest covering approximately 5%. In germline, CDR1 is MNHEY, CDR2 SMNVEV (reference sequence). V lost 5 bases and J lost 1, with 5 bases in between. CDR3 length: 12 residues. The chain couples TRBV27 to TRBJ1-1; D unclear. The sequence came from a man aged 35-49 years in good health. Sequenced: blood. CDR3 loop: CASSRRNTEAFF. CDR3 DNA sequence: TGTGCCAGCAGTCGGCGGAACACTGAAGCTTTCTTT.